This is a list of T cell receptor beta chains from one sample in a study of blood T cell repertoires in COVID-19. Profiled with immunoSEQ multiplex PCR; TCRdb holds only in-frame clones, not every one. The table includes some 360,000 clones, approximately 89% detected once. Material for sequencing was peripheral blood. The receptors shown here come from a woman aged 55 to 70 with COVID-19, enrolled during active disease. CDR3s include the opening cysteine and the closing phenylalanine or tryptophan. The D gene is left open where the match is weak. Not every row has a clone size; where given, it reads once, few, many or a size class.

d_gene: -
v_gene: TRBV7-9
abundance: -
j_gene: TRBJ1-1
CDR3nt: TGTGCCAGCAGCAAGCGACAGGCGACGGGCACTGAAGCTTTCTTT
CDR3aa: CASSKRQATGTEAFF

d_gene: -
v_gene: TRBV25-1
abundance: -
j_gene: TRBJ2-2
CDR3nt: TGTGCCAGCAGTGACGTCGGGGTACAAGGGGAGCTGTTTTTT
CDR3aa: CASSDVGVQGELFF

d_gene: -
v_gene: TRBV11-3
abundance: -
j_gene: TRBJ2-7
CDR3nt: TGTGCCAGCAGCTTAGGAGGGAGGTTTGCCGAGCAGTACTTC
CDR3aa: CASSLGGRFAEQYF

d_gene: -
v_gene: TRBV7-2
abundance: -
j_gene: TRBJ2-7
CDR3nt: TGTGCCAGCAGATCCGGGACATCGTCCTACGAGCAGTACTTC
CDR3aa: CASRSGTSSYEQYF

d_gene: TRBD1
v_gene: TRBV3-1/TRBV3-2
abundance: once
j_gene: TRBJ1-2
CDR3nt: TGTGCCAGCAGCCAAGTTATAGGACAGGGACTAAACTATGGCTACACCTTC
CDR3aa: CASSQVIGQGLNYGYTF

d_gene: -
v_gene: TRBV7-9
abundance: -
j_gene: TRBJ2-1
CDR3nt: TGTGCCAGCAGCTCGGAGGCGAGTACTGGAAGGCAGTTCTTC
CDR3aa: CASSSEASTGRQFF

d_gene: -
v_gene: TRBV7-3
abundance: -
j_gene: TRBJ2-3
CDR3nt: TGTGCCAGCAGCTCGAGGTACGCAGATACGCAGTATTTT
CDR3aa: CASSSRYADTQYF

d_gene: -
v_gene: TRBV4-1
abundance: once
j_gene: TRBJ2-3
CDR3nt: TGCGCCAGCAGCCAAGATCATATGCTAGCAGCAGATACGCAGTATTTT
CDR3aa: CASSQDHMLAADTQYF

d_gene: -
v_gene: TRBV3-1/TRBV3-2
abundance: -
j_gene: TRBJ2-6
CDR3nt: TGTGCCAGCAGTCAACGTTTTTCCCGAGGCTCTGGGGCCAACGTCCTGACTTTC
CDR3aa: CASSQRFSRGSGANVLTF

d_gene: -
v_gene: TRBV12-3/TRBV12-4
abundance: -
j_gene: TRBJ1-1
CDR3nt: TGTGCCAGCAGTTTTTTTACTAACACTGAAGCTTTCTTT
CDR3aa: CASSFFTNTEAFF

d_gene: -
v_gene: TRBV19
abundance: -
j_gene: TRBJ1-5
CDR3nt: TGTGCCAGTAGAATCGAGGGTTTCAGTCAGCCCCAGCATTTT
CDR3aa: CASRIEGFSQPQHF

d_gene: -
v_gene: TRBV4-2
abundance: -
j_gene: TRBJ1-3
CDR3nt: TGTGCCAGCAGCCAAGAGACAGCTATCTCTGGAAACACCATATATTTT
CDR3aa: CASSQETAISGNTIYF

d_gene: -
v_gene: TRBV25-1
abundance: -
j_gene: TRBJ1-2
CDR3nt: TGTGCCAGCAGTGAACAGGGAGGTGGCTACACCTTC
CDR3aa: CASSEQGGGYTF

d_gene: -
v_gene: TRBV7-8
abundance: -
j_gene: TRBJ1-1
CDR3nt: TGTGCCAGCAGGAACAGGGATTTTAACACTGAAGCTTTCTTT
CDR3aa: CASRNRDFNTEAFF

d_gene: TRBD1
v_gene: TRBV6-5
abundance: -
j_gene: TRBJ1-6
CDR3nt: TGTGCCAGCGGCTACCGGGACAGGGCTTCACCCCTCCACTTT
CDR3aa: CASGYRDRASPLHF

d_gene: -
v_gene: TRBV30
abundance: -
j_gene: TRBJ2-5
CDR3nt: TGTGCCTGGAGTGTAATCAGGCATCAAGAGACCCAGTACTTC
CDR3aa: CAWSVIRHQETQYF

d_gene: TRBD2
v_gene: TRBV7-2
abundance: -
j_gene: TRBJ2-7
CDR3nt: TGTGCCAGCAGCTTCGGGGGGGCTCTCCACTACGAGCAGTACTTC
CDR3aa: CASSFGGALHYEQYF

d_gene: -
v_gene: TRBV6-1
abundance: many
j_gene: TRBJ1-6
CDR3nt: TGTGCCAGCAGTGAAAGCGAGAAGGGGTTGAATTCACCCCTCCACTTT
CDR3aa: CASSESEKGLNSPLHF

d_gene: -
v_gene: TRBV2
abundance: -
j_gene: TRBJ1-1
CDR3nt: TGTGCCAGCAGCTTATCCGGGGGTGAAGCTTTCTTT
CDR3aa: CASSLSGGEAFF

d_gene: TRBD1
v_gene: TRBV5-1
abundance: -
j_gene: TRBJ2-7
CDR3nt: TGCGCCAGCAGCGGGGGACAGGGAGGTCCCTCCTACGAGCAGTACTTC
CDR3aa: CASSGGQGGPSYEQYF

d_gene: -
v_gene: TRBV6-4
abundance: once
j_gene: TRBJ1-6
CDR3nt: TGTGCCAGACACGTTCATAATTCACCCCTCCACTTT
CDR3aa: CARHVHNSPLHF

d_gene: TRBD2
v_gene: TRBV5-1
abundance: -
j_gene: TRBJ2-3
CDR3nt: TGCGCCAGCAGCCGGGGGGGCCTAGCGGAGAGCACAGATACGCAGTATTTT
CDR3aa: CASSRGGLAESTDTQYF

d_gene: -
v_gene: TRBV27
abundance: -
j_gene: TRBJ2-5
CDR3nt: TGTGCCAGCGGGCGGGGGACCCAGTACTTC
CDR3aa: CASGRGTQYF

d_gene: -
v_gene: TRBV25-1
abundance: -
j_gene: TRBJ1-1
CDR3nt: TGTGCCAGCATCGAGGATCCCGTGGCTGAAGCTTTCTTT
CDR3aa: CASIEDPVAEAFF

d_gene: -
v_gene: TRBV6-5
abundance: -
j_gene: TRBJ1-5
CDR3nt: TGTGCCAGCAGTTCAGGAGGGTGGAAAGGCAATCAGCCCCAGCATTTT
CDR3aa: CASSSGGWKGNQPQHF

d_gene: -
v_gene: TRBV12-3/TRBV12-4
abundance: few
j_gene: TRBJ1-5
CDR3nt: TGTGCCAGCAGTTTAGACGGGAGGCAGCCCCAGCATTTT
CDR3aa: CASSLDGRQPQHF

d_gene: TRBD2
v_gene: TRBV10-1
abundance: once
j_gene: TRBJ2-7
CDR3nt: TGCGCCAGCAGTGCTCGCGGGGGGCTACCCTACGAGCAGTACTTC
CDR3aa: CASSARGGLPYEQYF

d_gene: TRBD2
v_gene: TRBV4-2
abundance: -
j_gene: TRBJ2-1
CDR3nt: TGTGCCAGCAGCCAAGATCTCCTGGCGGGGGGAACTTACAATGAGCAGTTCTTC
CDR3aa: CASSQDLLAGGTYNEQFF

d_gene: -
v_gene: TRBV3-1/TRBV3-2
abundance: few
j_gene: TRBJ1-5
CDR3nt: TGTGCCAGCAGCCAAGACGGCGGTACAAGGCCCCAGCATTTT
CDR3aa: CASSQDGGTRPQHF

d_gene: -
v_gene: TRBV5-1
abundance: -
j_gene: TRBJ1-3
CDR3nt: TGCGCCAGCAGCCAACAGGGAAGTGGTGGAAACACCATATATTTT
CDR3aa: CASSQQGSGGNTIYF

d_gene: -
v_gene: TRBV12-3/TRBV12-4
abundance: -
j_gene: TRBJ2-7
CDR3nt: TGTGCCAGCAGGCTCGGACAGCGCTACGAGCAGTACTTC
CDR3aa: CASRLGQRYEQYF

d_gene: TRBD1
v_gene: TRBV7-9
abundance: -
j_gene: TRBJ1-5
CDR3nt: TGTGCCAGCAGCGGAACAGGGGCCAGCAATCAGCCCCAGCATTTT
CDR3aa: CASSGTGASNQPQHF

d_gene: TRBD1
v_gene: TRBV7-2
abundance: once
j_gene: TRBJ2-7
CDR3nt: TGTGCCAGCAGCGGCCGGGACAGGGGCTACGAGCAGTACTTC
CDR3aa: CASSGRDRGYEQYF

d_gene: TRBD1
v_gene: TRBV5-1
abundance: few
j_gene: TRBJ2-7
CDR3nt: TGCGCCAGCAGCCTCGGACAGGGCGTAACCTACGAGCAGTACTTC
CDR3aa: CASSLGQGVTYEQYF

d_gene: -
v_gene: TRBV5-1
abundance: -
j_gene: TRBJ2-7
CDR3nt: TGCGCCAGCAGCTTTTCGGGAACCGTCTACGAGCAGTACTTC
CDR3aa: CASSFSGTVYEQYF

d_gene: TRBD1
v_gene: TRBV6-5
abundance: -
j_gene: TRBJ1-5
CDR3nt: TGTGCCAGCAGGGGGACAGGGGGTAGTCAGCCCCAGCATTTT
CDR3aa: CASRGTGGSQPQHF

d_gene: -
v_gene: TRBV30
abundance: -
j_gene: TRBJ1-1
CDR3nt: TGTGCCTGGAGTATCCAGGAGAACACTGAAGCTTTCTTT
CDR3aa: CAWSIQENTEAFF

d_gene: TRBD1
v_gene: TRBV7-3
abundance: -
j_gene: TRBJ2-2
CDR3nt: TGTGCCAGCAGCCCCAGGACAGGGGATAACACCGGGGAGCTGTTTTTT
CDR3aa: CASSPRTGDNTGELFF

d_gene: -
v_gene: TRBV27
abundance: -
j_gene: TRBJ1-3
CDR3nt: TGTGCCAGCAGTTTATCGCCGGCGGCTGGAAACACCATATATTTT
CDR3aa: CASSLSPAAGNTIYF

d_gene: TRBD1
v_gene: TRBV9
abundance: -
j_gene: TRBJ1-3
CDR3nt: TGTGCCAGCAGCTCCGGGACAGGGGGTGGTGGAAACACCATATATTTT
CDR3aa: CASSSGTGGGGNTIYF

d_gene: -
v_gene: TRBV19
abundance: -
j_gene: TRBJ2-7
CDR3nt: TGTGCCAGTAAGGTCCAGGCCGCATCCTACGAGCAGTACTTC
CDR3aa: CASKVQAASYEQYF

d_gene: -
v_gene: TRBV18
abundance: once
j_gene: TRBJ2-1
CDR3nt: TGTGCCAGCTCACGGAGGGATTATACTGGTTACAATGAGCAGTTCTTC
CDR3aa: CASSRRDYTGYNEQFF

d_gene: -
v_gene: TRBV15
abundance: -
j_gene: TRBJ1-2
CDR3nt: TGTGCCACCAGCCAGGGAAGGTATGGCTACACCTTC
CDR3aa: CATSQGRYGYTF

d_gene: -
v_gene: TRBV7-9
abundance: -
j_gene: TRBJ1-4
CDR3nt: TGTGCCAGCAGCCTAACAGGGTATGAAAAACTGTTTTTT
CDR3aa: CASSLTGYEKLFF

d_gene: -
v_gene: TRBV2
abundance: -
j_gene: TRBJ2-5
CDR3nt: TGTGCCAGCAGTGAGAGGGCCTCCGGGGAGACCCAGTACTTC
CDR3aa: CASSERASGETQYF

d_gene: -
v_gene: TRBV28
abundance: -
j_gene: TRBJ2-4
CDR3nt: TGTGCCAGCAGTGAGAGGACTCCTCTAGCCAAAAACATTCAGTACTTC
CDR3aa: CASSERTPLAKNIQYF

d_gene: TRBD1
v_gene: TRBV19
abundance: -
j_gene: TRBJ1-1
CDR3nt: TGTGCCAGTAGGTCCGCACCGGGACAGGGTGTCACTGAAGCTTTCTTT
CDR3aa: CASRSAPGQGVTEAFF

d_gene: -
v_gene: TRBV5-1
abundance: -
j_gene: TRBJ2-7
CDR3nt: TGCGCCAGCAGCTTACCGGGGAGCTCCTACGAGCAGTACTTC
CDR3aa: CASSLPGSSYEQYF

d_gene: -
v_gene: TRBV5-1
abundance: -
j_gene: TRBJ1-4
CDR3nt: TGCGCCAGCAGGGCAGACTCAACTAATGAAAAACTGTTTTTT
CDR3aa: CASRADSTNEKLFF

d_gene: -
v_gene: TRBV12-5
abundance: -
j_gene: TRBJ1-3
CDR3nt: TGTGCTAGTGGTTTGGTGGTTAGACGTACTACTTGGGCCATATATTTT
CDR3aa: CASGLVVRRTTWAIYF

d_gene: TRBD2
v_gene: TRBV18
abundance: -
j_gene: TRBJ2-7
CDR3nt: TGTGCCAGCTCACCTAGCTGGAGTAGCGGGGAAAGGGAGCAGTACTTC
CDR3aa: CASSPSWSSGEREQYF

d_gene: TRBD2
v_gene: TRBV5-1
abundance: -
j_gene: TRBJ2-7
CDR3nt: TGCGCCAGCAGCAGCGGGGGCTACGAGCAGTACTTC
CDR3aa: CASSSGGYEQYF

d_gene: -
v_gene: TRBV6-5
abundance: -
j_gene: TRBJ2-3
CDR3nt: TGTGCCAGCCAGAGGCGGGCTAGCACAGATACGCAGTATTTT
CDR3aa: CASQRRASTDTQYF

d_gene: -
v_gene: TRBV7-9
abundance: -
j_gene: TRBJ1-5
CDR3nt: TGTGCCAGCAGCTACGAGGGGGAAAGCAATCAGCCCCAGCATTTT
CDR3aa: CASSYEGESNQPQHF

d_gene: TRBD1
v_gene: TRBV11-3
abundance: -
j_gene: TRBJ2-7
CDR3nt: TGTGCCAGCAGCTTAGGACAGGGTCGAAGAGTCTACGAGCAGTACTTC
CDR3aa: CASSLGQGRRVYEQYF

d_gene: -
v_gene: TRBV5-1
abundance: -
j_gene: TRBJ1-1
CDR3nt: TGCGCCAGCAGCTTGTCCTCGAACACTGAAGCTTTCTTT
CDR3aa: CASSLSSNTEAFF